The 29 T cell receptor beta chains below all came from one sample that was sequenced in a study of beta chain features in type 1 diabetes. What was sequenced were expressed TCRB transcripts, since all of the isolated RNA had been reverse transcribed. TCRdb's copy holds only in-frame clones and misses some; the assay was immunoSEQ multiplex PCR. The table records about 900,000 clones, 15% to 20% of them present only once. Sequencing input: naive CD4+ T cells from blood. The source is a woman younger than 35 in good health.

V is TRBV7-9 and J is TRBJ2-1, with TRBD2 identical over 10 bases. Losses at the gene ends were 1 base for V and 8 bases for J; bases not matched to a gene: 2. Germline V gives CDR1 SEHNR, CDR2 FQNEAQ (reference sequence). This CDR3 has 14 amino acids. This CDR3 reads CASSLETSGYEQFF. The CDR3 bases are TGTGCCAGCAGCTTAGAGACTAGCGGGTATGAGCAGTTCTTC.

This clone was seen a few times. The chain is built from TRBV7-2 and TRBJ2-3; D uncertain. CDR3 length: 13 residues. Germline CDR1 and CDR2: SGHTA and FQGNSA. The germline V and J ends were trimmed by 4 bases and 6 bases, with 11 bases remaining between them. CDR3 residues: CASSSPREDTQYF. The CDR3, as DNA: TGTGCCAGCAGCTCGCCCAGAGAGGATACGCAGTATTTT.

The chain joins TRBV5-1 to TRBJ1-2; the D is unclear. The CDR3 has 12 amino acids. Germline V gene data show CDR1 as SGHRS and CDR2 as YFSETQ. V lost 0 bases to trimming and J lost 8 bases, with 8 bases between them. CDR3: CASSLEGRGYTF. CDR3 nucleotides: TGCGCCAGCAGCTTGGAAGGCCGCGGCTACACCTTC. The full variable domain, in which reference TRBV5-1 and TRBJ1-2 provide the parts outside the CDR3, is KAGVTQTPRYLIKTRGQQVTLSCSPISGHRSVSWYQQTPGQGLQFLFEYFSETQRNKGNFPGRFSGRQFSNSRSEMNVSTLELGDSALYLCASSLEGRGYTFGSGTRLTVV.

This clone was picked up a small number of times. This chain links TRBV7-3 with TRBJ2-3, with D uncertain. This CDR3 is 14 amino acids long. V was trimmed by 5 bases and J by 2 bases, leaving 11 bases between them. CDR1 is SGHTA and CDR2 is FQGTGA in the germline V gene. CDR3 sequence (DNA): TGTGCCAGCAGCCCCTGGGCCCACACAGATACGCAGTATTTT. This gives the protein CASSPWAHTDTQYF. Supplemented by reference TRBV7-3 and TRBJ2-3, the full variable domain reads GAGVSQTPSNKVTEKGKYVELRCDPISGHTALYWYRQSLGQGPEFLIYFQGTGAADDSGLPNDRFFAVRPEGSVSTLKIQRTERGDSAVYLCASSPWAHTDTQYFGPGTRLTVL.

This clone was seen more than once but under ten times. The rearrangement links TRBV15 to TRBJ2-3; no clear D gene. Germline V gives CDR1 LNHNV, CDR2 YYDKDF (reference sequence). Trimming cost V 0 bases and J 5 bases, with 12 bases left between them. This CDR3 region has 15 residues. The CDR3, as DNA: TGTGCCACCAGCAGAGACGCGGCCAACCGAGATACGCAGTATTTT. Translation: CATSRDAANRDTQYF.

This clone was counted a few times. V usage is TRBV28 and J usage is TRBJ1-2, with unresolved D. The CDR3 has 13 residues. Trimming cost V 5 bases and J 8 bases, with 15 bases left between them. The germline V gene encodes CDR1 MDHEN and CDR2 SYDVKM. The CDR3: CASSTTWSSGYTF. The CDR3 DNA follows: TGTGCCAGCAGTACGACATGGAGTTCCGGCTACACCTTC.

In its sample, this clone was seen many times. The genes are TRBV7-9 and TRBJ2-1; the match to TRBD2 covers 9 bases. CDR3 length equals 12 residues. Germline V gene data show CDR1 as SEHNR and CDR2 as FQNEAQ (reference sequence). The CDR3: CSAGGMNNEQFF. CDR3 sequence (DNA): TGTTCTGCGGGAGGGATGAACAATGAGCAGTTCTTC.

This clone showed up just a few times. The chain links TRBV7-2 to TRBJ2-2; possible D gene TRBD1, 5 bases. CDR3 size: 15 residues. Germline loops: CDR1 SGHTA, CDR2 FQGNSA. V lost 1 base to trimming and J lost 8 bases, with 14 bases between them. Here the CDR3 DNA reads TGTGCCAGCAGCTTAGTTTTGGGGCTGTTGGGGGAGCTGTTTTTT. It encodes CASSLVLGLLGELFF.

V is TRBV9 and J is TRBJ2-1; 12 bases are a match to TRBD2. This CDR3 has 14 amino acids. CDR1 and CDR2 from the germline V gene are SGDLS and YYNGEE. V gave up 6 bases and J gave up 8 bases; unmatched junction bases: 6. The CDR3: CASTPGLAGYEQFF. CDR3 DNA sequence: TGTGCCAGCACCCCGGGACTAGCGGGCTATGAGCAGTTCTTC.

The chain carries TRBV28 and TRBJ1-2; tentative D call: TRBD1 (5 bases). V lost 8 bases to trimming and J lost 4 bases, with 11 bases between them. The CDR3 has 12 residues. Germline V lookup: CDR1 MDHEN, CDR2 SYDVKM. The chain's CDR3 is CASLRAAYGYTF. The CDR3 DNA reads TGTGCCAGCCTCAGGGCTGCCTATGGCTACACCTTC.

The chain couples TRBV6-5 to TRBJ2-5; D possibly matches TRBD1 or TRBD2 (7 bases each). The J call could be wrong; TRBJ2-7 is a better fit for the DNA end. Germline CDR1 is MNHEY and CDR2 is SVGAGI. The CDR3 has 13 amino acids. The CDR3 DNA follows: TGTGCCAGCGCCGGGGGGACAGCTTACGAGCAGTACTTC. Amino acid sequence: CASAGGTAYEQYF.

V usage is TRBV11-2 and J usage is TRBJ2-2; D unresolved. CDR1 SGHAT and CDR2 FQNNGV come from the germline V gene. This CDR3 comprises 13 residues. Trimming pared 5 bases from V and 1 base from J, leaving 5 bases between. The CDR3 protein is CASSPRNTGELFF. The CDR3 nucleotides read TGTGCCAGCAGCCCACGGAACACCGGGGAGCTGTTTTTT.

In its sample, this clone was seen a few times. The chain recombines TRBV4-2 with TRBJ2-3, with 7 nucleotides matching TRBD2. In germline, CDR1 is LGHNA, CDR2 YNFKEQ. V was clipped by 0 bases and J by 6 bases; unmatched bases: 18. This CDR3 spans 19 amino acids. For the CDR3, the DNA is TGTGCCAGCAGCCAAGATCCCGGGACTATACTCCGACCCCGGGATACGCAGTATTTT. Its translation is CASSQDPGTILRPRDTQYF.

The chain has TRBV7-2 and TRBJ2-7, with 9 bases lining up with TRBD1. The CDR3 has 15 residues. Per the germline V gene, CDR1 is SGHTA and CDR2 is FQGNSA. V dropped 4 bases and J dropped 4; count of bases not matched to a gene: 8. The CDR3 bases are TGTGCCAGCAGCTACACCGGGACAGGGATGTACGAGCAGTACTTC. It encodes CASSYTGTGMYEQYF. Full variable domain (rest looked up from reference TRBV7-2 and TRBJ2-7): GAGVSQSPSNKVTEKGKDVELRCDPISGHTALYWYRQSLGQGLEFLIYFQGNSAPDKSGLPSDRFSAERTGGSVSTLTIQRTQQEDSAVYLCASSYTGTGMYEQYFGPGTRLTVT.

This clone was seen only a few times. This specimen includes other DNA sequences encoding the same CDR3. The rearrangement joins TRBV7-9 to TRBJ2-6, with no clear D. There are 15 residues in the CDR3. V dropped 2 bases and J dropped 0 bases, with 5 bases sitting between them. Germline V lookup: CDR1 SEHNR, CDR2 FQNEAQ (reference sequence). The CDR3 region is CASSLRSSGANVLTF. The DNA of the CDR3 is TGTGCCAGCAGCTTAAGGTCCTCTGGGGCCAACGTCCTGACTTTC.

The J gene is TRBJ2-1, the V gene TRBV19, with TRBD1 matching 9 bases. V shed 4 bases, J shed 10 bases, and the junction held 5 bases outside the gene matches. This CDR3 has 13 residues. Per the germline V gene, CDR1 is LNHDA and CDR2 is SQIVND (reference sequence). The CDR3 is CASSTRDRAEQFF. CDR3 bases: TGTGCCAGTAGTACACGGGACAGGGCCGAGCAGTTCTTC.

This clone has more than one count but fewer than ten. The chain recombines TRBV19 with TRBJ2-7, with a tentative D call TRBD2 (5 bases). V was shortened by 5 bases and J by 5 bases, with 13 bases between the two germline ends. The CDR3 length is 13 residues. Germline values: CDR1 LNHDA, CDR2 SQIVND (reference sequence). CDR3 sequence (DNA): TGTGCCAGTAGTCCGGGATTGATCAACGAGCAGTACTTC. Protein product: CASSPGLINEQYF.

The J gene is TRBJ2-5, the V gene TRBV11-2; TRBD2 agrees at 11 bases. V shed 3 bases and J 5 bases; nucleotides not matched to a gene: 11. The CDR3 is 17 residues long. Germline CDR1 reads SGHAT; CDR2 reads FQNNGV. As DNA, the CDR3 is TGTGCCAGCAGCTTGGTCCTAGCGGGAGGTAGTTTGGAGACCCAGTACTTC. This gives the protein CASSLVLAGGSLETQYF.

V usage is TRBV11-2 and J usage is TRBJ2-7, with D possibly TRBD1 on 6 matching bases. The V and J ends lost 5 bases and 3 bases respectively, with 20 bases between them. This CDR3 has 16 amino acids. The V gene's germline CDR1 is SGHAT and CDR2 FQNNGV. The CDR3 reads CASSPLWGPILYEQYF. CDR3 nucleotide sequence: TGTGCCAGCAGCCCCTTGTGGGGGCCTATCCTCTACGAGCAGTACTTC.

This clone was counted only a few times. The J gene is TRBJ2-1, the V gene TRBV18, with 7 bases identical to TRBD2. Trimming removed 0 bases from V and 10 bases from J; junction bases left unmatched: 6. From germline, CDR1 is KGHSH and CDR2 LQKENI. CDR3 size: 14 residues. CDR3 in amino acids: CASSPPGTIWEQFF. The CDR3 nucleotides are TGTGCCAGCTCACCACCTGGGACTATTTGGGAGCAGTTCTTC.

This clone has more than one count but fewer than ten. Here the CDR3 reads CASSPSWVTNTGELFF. CDR3 in DNA: TGTGCCAGCAGCCCCTCCTGGGTGACGAACACCGGGGAGCTGTTTTTT. V is TRBV9 and J is TRBJ2-2; D is uncertain. Per the germline V gene, CDR1 is SGDLS and CDR2 is YYNGEE. V was pared by 4 bases and J by 0 bases, with 13 bases between. The CDR3 loop spans 16 amino acids.

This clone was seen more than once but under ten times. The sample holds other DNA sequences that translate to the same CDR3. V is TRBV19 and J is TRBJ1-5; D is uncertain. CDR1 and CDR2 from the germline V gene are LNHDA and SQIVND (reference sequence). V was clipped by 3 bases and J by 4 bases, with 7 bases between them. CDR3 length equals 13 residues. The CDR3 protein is CASSIGGNQPQHF. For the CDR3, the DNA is TGTGCCAGTAGTATCGGCGGTAATCAGCCCCAGCATTTT. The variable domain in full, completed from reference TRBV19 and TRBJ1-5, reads DGGITQSPKYLFRKEGQNVTLSCEQNLNHDAMYWYRQDPGQGLRLIYYSQIVNDFQKGDIAEGYSVSREKKESFPLTVTSAQKNPTAFYLCASSIGGNQPQHFGDGTRLSIL.

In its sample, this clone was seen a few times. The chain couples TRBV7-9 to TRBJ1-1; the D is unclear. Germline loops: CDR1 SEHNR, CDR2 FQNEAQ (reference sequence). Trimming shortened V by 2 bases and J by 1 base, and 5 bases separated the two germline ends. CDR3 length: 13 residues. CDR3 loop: CASSLWENTEAFF. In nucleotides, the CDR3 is TGTGCCAGCAGCTTATGGGAGAACACTGAAGCTTTCTTT.

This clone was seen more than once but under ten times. CDR3 nucleotides: TGTGCCAGCAGCTTACTGGCCGCCCGCTCTGGGGCCAACGTCCTGACTTTC. Protein: CASSLLAARSGANVLTF. J is TRBJ2-6 and V is TRBV7-3; no reliable D call. There are 17 residues in the CDR3. Trimming pared 2 bases from V and 0 bases from J, leaving 11 bases between. Germline V gene lookup returns CDR1 SGHTA and CDR2 FQGTGA.

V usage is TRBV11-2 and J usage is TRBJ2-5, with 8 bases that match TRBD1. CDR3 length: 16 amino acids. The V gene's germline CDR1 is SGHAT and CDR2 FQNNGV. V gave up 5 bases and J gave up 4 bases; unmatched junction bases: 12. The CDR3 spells CASSHRQGNRRETQYF. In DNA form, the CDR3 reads TGTGCCAGCAGCCACAGACAGGGGAATAGAAGAGAGACCCAGTACTTC.

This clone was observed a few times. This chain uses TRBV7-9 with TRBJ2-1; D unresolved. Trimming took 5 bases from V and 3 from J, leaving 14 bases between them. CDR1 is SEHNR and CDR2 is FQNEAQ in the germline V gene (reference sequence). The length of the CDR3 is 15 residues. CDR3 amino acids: CASSHAYTRYNEQFF. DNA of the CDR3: TGTGCCAGCAGCCATGCCTATACTCGCTACAATGAGCAGTTCTTC. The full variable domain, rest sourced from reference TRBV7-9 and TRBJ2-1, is DTGVSQNPRHKITKRGQNVTFRCDPISEHNRLYWYRQTLGQGPEFLTYFQNEAQLEKSRLLSDRFSAERPKGSFSTLEIQRTEQGDSAMYLCASSHAYTRYNEQFFGPGTRLTVL.

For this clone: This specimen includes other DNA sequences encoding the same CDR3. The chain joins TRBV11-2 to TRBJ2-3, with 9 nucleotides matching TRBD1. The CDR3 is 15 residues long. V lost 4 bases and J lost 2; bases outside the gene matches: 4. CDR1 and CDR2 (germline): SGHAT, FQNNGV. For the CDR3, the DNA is TGTGCCAGCAGCTCGGGACAGGGAGCCACAGATACGCAGTATTTT. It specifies CASSSGQGATDTQYF.

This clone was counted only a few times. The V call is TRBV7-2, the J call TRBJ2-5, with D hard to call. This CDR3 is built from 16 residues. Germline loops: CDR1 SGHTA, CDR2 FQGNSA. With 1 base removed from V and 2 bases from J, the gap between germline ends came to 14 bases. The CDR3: CASSLGRRGIQETQYF. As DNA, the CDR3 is TGTGCCAGCAGCTTAGGACGACGTGGAATTCAAGAGACCCAGTACTTC.

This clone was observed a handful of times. DNA for the CDR3: TGTGCCAGTACCCAGACCGGGAGCTTCACCTACAATGAGCAGTTCTTC. It encodes CASTQTGSFTYNEQFF. V usage is TRBV19 and J usage is TRBJ2-1, with D possibly being TRBD2 (6 bases). The germline gives CDR1 LNHDA, CDR2 SQIVND (reference sequence). The V end lost 7 bases, the J end lost 2 bases, and 18 bases lay between the germline ends. CDR3 size: 16 residues.